Below, 9 T cell receptor beta chains from the same sample are listed, as sequenced in a study of blood T cell repertoires in COVID-19. Produced via immunoSEQ multiplex PCR; TCRdb's table is partial and in-frame only. The table lists about 280,000 clones, approximately 85% of them singletons. Sequencing was done on a sample of peripheral blood. These receptors were obtained from a woman between 70 and 85 years old with acute or convalescent COVID-19.

The chain joins TRBV29-1 to TRBJ2-3, with TRBD2 matching 9 bases. The V segment lost 1 base and the J segment 2 bases; nucleotides outside the gene matches: 7. CDR3 length equals 16 residues. Per the germline V gene, CDR1 is SQVTM and CDR2 is ANQGSEA. This CDR3 reads CSVEGPERGATDTQYF. CDR3 sequence (DNA): TGCAGCGTTGAAGGACCCGAGCGGGGGGCCACAGATACGCAGTATTTT.

The V and J genes are TRBV28 and TRBJ1-4, with TRBD1 matching 7 bases. CDR3 length: 15 residues. The junction had 5 bases not matched to a gene; V was cut back by 7 bases and J by 0 bases. Per the germline V gene, CDR1 is MDHEN and CDR2 is SYDVKM. CDR3 coding DNA: TGTGCCAGCAACACCCAGGGGGCAACTAATGAAAAACTGTTTTTT. Protein sequence: CASNTQGATNEKLFF.

In this sample, this clone turned up once. The chain has TRBV5-1 and TRBJ1-4; D may be TRBD1 (6 bases). The CDR3 is made up of 15 amino acids. Germline V lookup: CDR1 SGHRS, CDR2 YFSETQ. Trimming removed 0 bases at V and 1 base at J, with 7 bases between. The CDR3 DNA is TGCGCCAGCAGCTTGGTAGGGGGAACTAATGAAAAACTGTTTTTT. Translated: CASSLVGGTNEKLFF.

V gene TRBV19 combines with J gene TRBJ2-4; TRBD1 is a possible D gene (5 bases). V gave up 3 bases and J gave up 0 bases, with 15 bases separating them. CDR1 is LNHDA and CDR2 is SQIVND in the germline V gene (reference sequence). The CDR3 runs 17 residues. CDR3 amino acids: CASSMSQGMRAKNIQYF. The DNA of the CDR3 is TGTGCCAGTAGTATGTCGCAGGGTATGCGAGCCAAAAACATTCAGTACTTC.

This clone was counted only a few times. The rearrangement links TRBV11-2 to TRBJ2-5; TRBD2 aligns across 8 bases. The CDR3 runs to 15 residues. V lost 5 bases, J lost 7 bases, and 12 bases stayed unmatched. CDR1 is SGHAT and CDR2 is FQNNGV in the germline V gene. CDR3 residues: CASSPRGGAPGTQYF. DNA of the CDR3: TGTGCCAGCAGCCCTCGGGGGGGCGCACCGGGGACCCAGTACTTC.

The chain uses TRBV12-3 or TRBV12-4 and TRBJ1-4; 7 nucleotides align to TRBD1. V was pared by 6 bases and J by 3 bases, with 1 base of the junction left unmatched. The CDR3 has 13 amino acids. The CDR3 DNA reads TGTGCCAGCAGGGGACAGCCTAATGAAAAACTGTTTTTT. Translation: CASRGQPNEKLFF.

This sequence joins TRBV5-1 and TRBJ2-2, with 8 positions matching TRBD2. Trimming removed 1 base from V and 1 base from J; junction bases left unmatched: 3. Germline V gene data show CDR1 as SGHRS and CDR2 as YFSETQ. The CDR3 is 16 residues long. CDR3: CASSLLSGRNTGELFF. In nucleotides, the CDR3 is TGCGCCAGCAGCTTGTTGAGCGGGAGGAACACCGGGGAGCTGTTTTTT.

The CDR3 DNA is TGTGCCATCAGTGGGACTGAAGAGACCCAGTACTTC. Its protein product is CAISGTEETQYF. The V gene is TRBV10-3, the J gene TRBJ2-5; tentative D call: TRBD2 (5 bases). The CDR3 is 12 residues long. Trimming shortened V by 4 bases and J by 3 bases, and 6 bases separated the two germline ends. From germline, CDR1 is ENHRY and CDR2 SYGVKD.

The CDR3 reads CASSYTGIASPLHF. As DNA, the CDR3 is TGTGCCAGCAGCTATACAGGGATCGCCTCACCCCTCCACTTT. The chain joins TRBV3-1 (or the pseudogene TRBV3-2) to TRBJ1-6; D may be TRBD1 (6 bases). V lost 5 bases, J lost 10 bases, and 15 bases lay in between. The CDR3 is 14 residues long. Germline V gene sequence: CDR1 LGHDT, CDR2 YNNKEL (reference sequence).